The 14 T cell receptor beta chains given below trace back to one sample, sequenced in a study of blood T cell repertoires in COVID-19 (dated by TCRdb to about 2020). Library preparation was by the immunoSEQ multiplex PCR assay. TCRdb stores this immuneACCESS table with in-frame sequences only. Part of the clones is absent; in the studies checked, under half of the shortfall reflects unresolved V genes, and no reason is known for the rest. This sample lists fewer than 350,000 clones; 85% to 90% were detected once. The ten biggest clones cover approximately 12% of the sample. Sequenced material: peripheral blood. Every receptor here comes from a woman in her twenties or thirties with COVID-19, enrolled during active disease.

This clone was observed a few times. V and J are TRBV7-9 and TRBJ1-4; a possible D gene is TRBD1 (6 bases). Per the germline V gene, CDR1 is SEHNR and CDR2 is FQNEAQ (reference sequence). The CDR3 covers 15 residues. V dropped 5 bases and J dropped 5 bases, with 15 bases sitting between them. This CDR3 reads CASSLPLDSNEKLFF. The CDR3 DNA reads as TGTGCCAGCAGCCTACCCTTGGACAGCAATGAAAAACTGTTTTTT. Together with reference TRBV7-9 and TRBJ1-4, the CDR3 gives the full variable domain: DTGVSQNPRHKITKRGQNVTFRCDPISEHNRLYWYRQTLGQGPEFLTYFQNEAQLEKSRLLSDRFSAERPKGSFSTLEIQRTEQGDSAMYLCASSLPLDSNEKLFFGSGTQLSVL.

CDR3: CASSFPSGGVETQYF. The CDR3 DNA reads TGTGCCAGCAGCTTCCCTAGCGGGGGGGTAGAGACCCAGTACTTC. J is TRBJ2-5 and V is TRBV5-4; 12 bases map to TRBD2. The CDR3 contains 15 residues. The germline V gene has CDR1 SGHNT and CDR2 YYREEE (reference sequence). The J segment lost 4 bases and the V segment lost 2 bases, leaving 3 bases of the junction unmatched. Filled out from reference TRBV5-4 and TRBJ2-5, the complete variable domain reads ETGVTQSPTHLIKTRGQQVTLRCSSQSGHNTVSWYQQALGQGPQFIFQYYREEENGRGNFPPRFSGLQFPNYSSELNVNALELDDSALYLCASSFPSGGVETQYFGPGTRLLVL.

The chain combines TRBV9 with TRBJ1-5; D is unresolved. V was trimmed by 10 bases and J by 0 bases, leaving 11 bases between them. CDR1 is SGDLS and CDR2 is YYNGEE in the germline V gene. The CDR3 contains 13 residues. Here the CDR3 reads CAGVHDSNQPQHF. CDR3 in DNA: TGTGCCGGAGTGCACGATAGCAATCAGCCCCAGCATTTT.

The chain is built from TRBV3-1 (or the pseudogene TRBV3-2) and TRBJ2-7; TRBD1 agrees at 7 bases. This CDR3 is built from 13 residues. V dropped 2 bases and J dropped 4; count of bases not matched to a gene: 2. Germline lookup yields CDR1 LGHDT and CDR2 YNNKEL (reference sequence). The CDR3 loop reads CASSQKGAYEQYF. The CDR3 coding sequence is TGTGCCAGCAGCCAAAAGGGGGCGTACGAGCAGTACTTC.

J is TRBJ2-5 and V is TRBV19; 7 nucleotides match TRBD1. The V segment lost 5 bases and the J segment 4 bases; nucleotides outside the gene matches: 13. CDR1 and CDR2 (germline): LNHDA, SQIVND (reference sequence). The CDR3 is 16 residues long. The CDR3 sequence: CASSSRQGGVPETQYF. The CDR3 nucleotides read TGTGCCAGTAGTTCCCGACAGGGTGGAGTTCCAGAGACCCAGTACTTC.

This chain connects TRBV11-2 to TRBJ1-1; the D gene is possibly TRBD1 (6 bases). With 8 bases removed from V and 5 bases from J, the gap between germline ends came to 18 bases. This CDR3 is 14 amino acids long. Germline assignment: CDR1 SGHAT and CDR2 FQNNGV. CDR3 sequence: CASLYTEGVTEAFF. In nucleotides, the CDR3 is TGTGCCAGCCTATATACAGAGGGGGTAACTGAAGCTTTCTTT.

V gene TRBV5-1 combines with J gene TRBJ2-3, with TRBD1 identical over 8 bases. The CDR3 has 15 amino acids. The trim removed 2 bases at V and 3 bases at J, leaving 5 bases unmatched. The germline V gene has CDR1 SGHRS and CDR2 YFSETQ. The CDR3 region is CASSLRTGQTDTQYF. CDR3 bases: TGCGCCAGCAGCTTACGGACAGGGCAAACAGATACGCAGTATTTT.

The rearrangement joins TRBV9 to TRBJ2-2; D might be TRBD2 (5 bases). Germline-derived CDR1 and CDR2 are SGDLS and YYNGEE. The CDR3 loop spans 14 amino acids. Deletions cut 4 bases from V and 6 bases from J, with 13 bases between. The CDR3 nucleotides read TGTGCCAGCAGCCCCACCACTAGAGCCGGGGAGCTGTTTTTT. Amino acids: CASSPTTRAGELFF.

The CDR3 DNA follows: TGTGCCAGCAGCTTGAATGGACAGGCTAACTATGGCTACACCTTC. Protein: CASSLNGQANYGYTF. The chain joins TRBV5-6 to TRBJ1-2; 7 bases fit TRBD1. The CDR3 runs 15 residues. V gave up 1 base and J gave up 0 bases; unmatched junction bases: 3. From germline, CDR1 is SGHDT and CDR2 YYEEEE.

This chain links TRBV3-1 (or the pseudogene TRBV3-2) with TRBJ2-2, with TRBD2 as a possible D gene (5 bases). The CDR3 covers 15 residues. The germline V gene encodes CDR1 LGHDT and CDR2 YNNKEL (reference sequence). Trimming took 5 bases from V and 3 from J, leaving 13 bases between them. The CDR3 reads CASSARGHYTGELFF. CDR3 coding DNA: TGTGCCAGCAGCGCTAGAGGGCACTACACCGGGGAGCTGTTTTTT.

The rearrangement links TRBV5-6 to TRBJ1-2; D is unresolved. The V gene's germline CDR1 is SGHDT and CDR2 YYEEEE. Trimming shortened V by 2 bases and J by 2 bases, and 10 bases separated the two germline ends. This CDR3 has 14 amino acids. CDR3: CASSFLGGNYGYTF. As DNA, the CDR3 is TGTGCCAGCAGCTTCCTAGGCGGGAACTATGGCTACACCTTC.

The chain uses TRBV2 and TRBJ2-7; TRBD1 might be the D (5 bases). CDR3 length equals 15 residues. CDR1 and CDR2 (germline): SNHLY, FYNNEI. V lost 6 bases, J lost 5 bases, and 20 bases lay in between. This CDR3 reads CASRTGHPNWNEQYF. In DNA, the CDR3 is TGTGCCAGCAGGACCGGACACCCTAACTGGAACGAGCAGTACTTC.

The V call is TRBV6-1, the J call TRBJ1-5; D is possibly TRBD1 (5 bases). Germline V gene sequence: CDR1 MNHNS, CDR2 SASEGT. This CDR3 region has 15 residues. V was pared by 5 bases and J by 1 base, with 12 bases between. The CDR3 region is CASSFAGGSNQPQHF. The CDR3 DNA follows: TGTGCCAGCAGTTTCGCGGGGGGGAGCAATCAGCCCCAGCATTTT.

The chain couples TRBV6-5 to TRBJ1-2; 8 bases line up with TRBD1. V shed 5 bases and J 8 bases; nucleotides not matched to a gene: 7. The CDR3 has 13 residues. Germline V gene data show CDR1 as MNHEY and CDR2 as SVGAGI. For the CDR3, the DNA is TGTGCCAGCAGTCAACGACAGGGGCAAGGCTACACCTTC. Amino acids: CASSQRQGQGYTF.